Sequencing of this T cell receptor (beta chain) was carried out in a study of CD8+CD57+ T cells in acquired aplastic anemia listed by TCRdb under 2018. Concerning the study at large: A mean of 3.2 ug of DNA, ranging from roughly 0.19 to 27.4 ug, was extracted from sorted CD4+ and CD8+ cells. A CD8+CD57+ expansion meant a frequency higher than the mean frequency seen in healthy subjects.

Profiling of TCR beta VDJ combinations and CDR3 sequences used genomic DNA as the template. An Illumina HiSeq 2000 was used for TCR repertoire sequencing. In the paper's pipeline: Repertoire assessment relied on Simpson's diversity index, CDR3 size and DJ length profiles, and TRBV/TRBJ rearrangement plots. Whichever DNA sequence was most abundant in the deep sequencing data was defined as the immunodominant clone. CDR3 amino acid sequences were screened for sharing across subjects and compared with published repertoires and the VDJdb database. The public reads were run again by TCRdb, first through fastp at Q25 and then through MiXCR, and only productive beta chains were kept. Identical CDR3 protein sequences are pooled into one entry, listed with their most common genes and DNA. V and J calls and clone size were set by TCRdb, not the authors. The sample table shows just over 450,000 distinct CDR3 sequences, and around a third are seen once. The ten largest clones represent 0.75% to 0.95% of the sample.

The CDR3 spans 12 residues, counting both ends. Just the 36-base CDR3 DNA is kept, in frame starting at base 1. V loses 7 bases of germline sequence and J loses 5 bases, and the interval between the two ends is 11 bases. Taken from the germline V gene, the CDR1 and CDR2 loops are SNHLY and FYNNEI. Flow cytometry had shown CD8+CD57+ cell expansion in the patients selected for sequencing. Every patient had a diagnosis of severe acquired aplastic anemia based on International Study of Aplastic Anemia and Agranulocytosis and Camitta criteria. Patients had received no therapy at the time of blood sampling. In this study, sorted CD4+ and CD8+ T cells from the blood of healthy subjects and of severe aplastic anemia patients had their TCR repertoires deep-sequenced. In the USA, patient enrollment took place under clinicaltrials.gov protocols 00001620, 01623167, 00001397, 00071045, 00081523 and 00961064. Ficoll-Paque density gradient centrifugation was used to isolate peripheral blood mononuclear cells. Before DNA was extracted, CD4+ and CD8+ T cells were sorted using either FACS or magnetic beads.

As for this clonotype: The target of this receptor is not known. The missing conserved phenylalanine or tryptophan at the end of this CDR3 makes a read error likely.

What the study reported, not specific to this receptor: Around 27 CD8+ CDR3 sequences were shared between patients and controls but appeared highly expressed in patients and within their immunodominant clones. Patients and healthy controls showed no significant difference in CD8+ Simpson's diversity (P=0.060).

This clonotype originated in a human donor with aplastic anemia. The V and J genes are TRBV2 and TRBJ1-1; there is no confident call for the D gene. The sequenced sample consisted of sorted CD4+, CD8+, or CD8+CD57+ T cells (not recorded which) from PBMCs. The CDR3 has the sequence CASKVGNTEAFL. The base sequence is TGTGCCAGCAAGGTCGGGAATACTGAAGCTTTCCTT.